Sequencing of this TCR beta chain was carried out in a study of Graves' ophthalmopathy and Graves' hyperthyroidism. Background on the study: Stable hyperthyroidism meant no progression to ophthalmopathy within 18 months of follow-up. Study results and limitations: Using 13 signatures, a model distinguished ophthalmopathy from stable hyperthyroidism, reaching roughly 90% sensitivity and 81.08% specificity.

A remark on this clonotype: What it binds is not known. One end of the junction fails to match germline, which may point to a read error.

Pregnant or lactating patients and those with other autoimmune diseases or uncontrolled infections were excluded. Amplification from RNA transcripts yielded the TCR beta CDR3 regions. Second-round multiplex PCR came after a first-round RT-PCR that employed HTBI primers. Each CDR3 protein is one row after TCRdb ran MiXCR on the multiplex PCR reads. The sample lists around 520,000 distinct CDR3 sequences; about 35% were seen once. The CDR3 consists of 16 residues. The germline gives CDR1 MGHDK, CDR2 SYGVNS. This receptor was identified in an adult man with Graves' hyperthyroidism. The chain uses TRBV25-1 and TRBJ1-6, with D perhaps TRBD1 (6 bases). Input material: peripheral blood or thyroid tissue (not recorded which). CDR3 amino acids: CASGDMAQGPASPLHF. The CDR3 coding sequence is TGTGCCAGCGGTGACATGGCCCAGGGGCCGGCTTCACCCCTCCACTTT.